The text below deals with one T cell receptor beta chain. This CDR3 is built from 15 residues. Per the germline V gene, CDR1 is SGHRS and CDR2 is YFSETQ. J gave up 5 bases and V 0 bases, and 5 bases lay outside the gene matches. Both 60 Vbeta primers and 13 Jbeta primers went into the PCR. The assay was immunoSEQ multiplex PCR, and TCRdb's table has in-frame clones only and misses some. In the table there are around 180,000 clones, 82% of which are singletons. This specimen comes from a study of cytomegalovirus exposure and HLA in healthy donors. Study details: Of roughly 360 genotyped donors, around 86% grouped in the Caucasian-associated ancestry cluster.

The sequence was collected from a woman aged 50 to 65 in good health and CMV-seronegative. The specimen sequenced was PBMCs. The chain couples TRBV5-1 to TRBJ2-5; the match to TRBD2 covers 9 bases. The CDR3 spells CASSLGAGGRETQYF. DNA for the CDR3: TGCGCCAGCAGCTTGGGAGCGGGGGGTCGTGAGACCCAGTACTTC.